Below, one T cell receptor (beta chain) is given with its context. As processed by the authors: Estimates of nucleated cell counts were drawn from the amplification of reference gene primers. The assay was immunoSEQ multiplex PCR, and TCRdb's table has in-frame clones only and misses some. That table supplies the V and J calls and clone size; D and trimming were determined from the DNA. The sample carries 150,000 to 200,000 clones, about 80% recorded once. This entry comes from a study of blood T cell repertoires in COVID-19. About the research overall: Donors in the United States, Italy and Spain gave samples during acute or convalescent COVID-19. The analysed material was cDNA or gDNA that came from T cells, B-cell-depleted T cells, or PBMCs.

The CDR3 extends over 17 amino acids. Germline V gene sequence: CDR1 SGHKS, CDR2 YYEKEE (reference sequence). J was trimmed by 8 bases and V by 1 base; bases with no gene match: 10. The rearrangement links TRBV5-5 to TRBJ2-1; 12 bases are shared with TRBD2. The sequenced sample was peripheral blood. The receptor was derived from a human donor with acute or convalescent COVID-19. The donor label of this sample is uncertain. CDR3 nucleotide sequence: TGTGCCAGCAGCTTGTCCCTAGCGGGAGGGCCGATGGATGAGCAGTTCTTC. Protein sequence: CASSLSLAGGPMDEQFF.